The 10 T cell receptor beta chains below were found in one sample sequenced in a study of immune heterogeneity within non-small cell lung tumors. Template material comprised bulk tumor genomic DNA at 600 ng per sample. Multiple biopsies spaced far apart were taken from each primary tumor during surgery. Enrolled individuals presented with untreated, newly diagnosed non-small cell lung cancer and received curative surgery. Multiplex PCR was performed with 32 V and 13 J primers, and it amplified TCR beta CDR3. MiXCR, applied by TCRdb to the multiplex PCR reads, yields one record per CDR3 protein. The table lists around 4,700 distinct CDR3 sequences, about 20% of them singletons. The sample was lung tumor tissue. These receptors all stem from a man in his sixties with non-small cell lung cancer.

The V gene is TRBV2, the J gene TRBJ2-1, with a possible D match to TRBD2 (5 bases). The ends were cut back, 8 bases at V and 3 bases at J, with 11 bases in the middle. Looked up from germline, CDR1 is SNHLY and CDR2 is FYNNEI. The CDR3 consists of 13 residues. The CDR3 coding sequence is TGTGCCAGCGGGAGTTCTGACTACAATGAGCAGTTCTTC. This codes for CASGSSDYNEQFF.

This clonotype is termed medium-sized. The chain uses TRBV2 and TRBJ1-4; TRBD1 might be the D (6 bases). The CDR3 contains 12 residues. In germline, CDR1 is SNHLY, CDR2 FYNNEI. The V end lost 10 bases, the J end lost 6 bases, and 12 bases lay between the germline ends. The CDR3 region is CATQGSHEKLFF. The CDR3 DNA reads as TGTGCCACACAGGGATCCCATGAAAAACTGTTTTTT.

The chain couples TRBV27 to TRBJ2-7; D is unresolved. Germline V gene data show CDR1 as MNHEY and CDR2 as SMNVEV (reference sequence). CDR3 length equals 13 residues. Trimming cost V 2 bases and J 5 bases, with 10 bases left between them. The CDR3 nucleotides read TGTGCCAGCAGTTTAGCCCCTCCGCACGAGCAGTACTTC. Protein product: CASSLAPPHEQYF.

For the CDR3, the DNA is TGTGCCAGCAGCGTATCAGCGGGAGGCTCCAGGACTGAGCAGTTCTTC. This gives the protein CASSVSAGGSRTEQFF. This chain uses TRBV9 with TRBJ2-1, with 9 bases aligning to TRBD2. The V and J ends lost 1 base and 9 bases, in that order; junction bases with no gene match: 11. Germline values: CDR1 SGDLS, CDR2 YYNGEE. The CDR3 sequence is 16 residues long.

The chain combines TRBV5-6 with TRBJ2-7, with 8 bases that match TRBD2. CDR3 length: 15 amino acids. Germline V gives CDR1 SGHDT, CDR2 YYEEEE. The ends lost 2 bases at V and 7 bases at J; junction bases unmatched: 11. CDR3 sequence: CASSFSGLVFQEQYF. The DNA for the CDR3 is TGTGCCAGCAGCTTTTCGGGACTAGTTTTTCAGGAGCAGTACTTC.

Within the sample, this clonotype is medium-sized. The V gene is TRBV30, the J gene TRBJ1-1, with TRBD1 identical over 7 bases. Germline CDR1 reads GTSNPN; CDR2 reads SVGIG (reference sequence). V shed 5 bases, J shed 1 base, and the junction held 13 bases outside the gene matches. The CDR3 totals 16 residues. The CDR3 DNA reads as TGTGCCTGGGCCCCGACAGGGATTGGTTCGAACACTGAAGCTTTCTTT. Encoded protein: CAWAPTGIGSNTEAFF.

This clonotype ranks as medium-sized. CDR3 region: CASSRSRGPNSPLHF. CDR3 DNA: TGTGCCAGCAGTAGAAGCAGGGGGCCGAATTCACCCCTCCACTTT. J is TRBJ1-6 and V is TRBV27; the match to TRBD1 covers 8 bases. Germline V gene data show CDR1 as MNHEY and CDR2 as SMNVEV (reference sequence). Trimming took 5 bases from V and 7 from J; bases not matched to a gene: 7. The CDR3 is made up of 15 amino acids.

The chain is built from TRBV25-1 and TRBJ1-1; the match to TRBD1 covers 8 bases. The CDR3 totals 15 residues. V shed 1 base, J shed 5 bases, and the junction held 6 bases outside the gene matches. The germline V gene encodes CDR1 MGHDK and CDR2 SYGVNS. DNA of the CDR3: TGTGCCAGCAGTGAATCCGGACAGGGATGGACTGAAGCTTTCTTT. Protein sequence: CASSESGQGWTEAFF. The whole variable domain, remainder taken from reference TRBV25-1 and TRBJ1-1, is EADIYQTPRYLVIGTGKKITLECSQTMGHDKMYWYQQDPGMELHLIHYSYGVNSTEKGDLSSESTVSRIRTEHFPLTLESARPSHTSQYLCASSESGQGWTEAFFGQGTRLTVV.

Within the sample, this clonotype is medium-sized. V and J are TRBV5-1 and TRBJ2-7, with TRBD2 matching over 10 bases. CDR3 size: 15 residues. CDR1 SGHRS and CDR2 YFSETQ come from the germline V gene. The V segment lost 0 bases and the J segment 3 bases; nucleotides outside the gene matches: 3. The CDR3 here is CASSLEASGGYEQYF. CDR3 nucleotide sequence: TGCGCCAGCAGCTTGGAGGCTAGCGGGGGCTACGAGCAGTACTTC.

Within the sample, this clonotype is medium-sized (0.01 to 0.1%). The chain recombines TRBV6-1 with TRBJ1-5; D might be TRBD1 (6 bases). CDR1 is MNHNS and CDR2 is SASEGT in the germline V gene. The CDR3 is made up of 19 amino acids. V was cut by 10 bases and J by 0 bases, with 28 bases left in between. The CDR3 is CATARRGTGGQISNQPQHF. CDR3 bases: TGTGCCACCGCAAGAAGGGGGACCGGCGGCCAAATTAGCAATCAGCCCCAGCATTTT.